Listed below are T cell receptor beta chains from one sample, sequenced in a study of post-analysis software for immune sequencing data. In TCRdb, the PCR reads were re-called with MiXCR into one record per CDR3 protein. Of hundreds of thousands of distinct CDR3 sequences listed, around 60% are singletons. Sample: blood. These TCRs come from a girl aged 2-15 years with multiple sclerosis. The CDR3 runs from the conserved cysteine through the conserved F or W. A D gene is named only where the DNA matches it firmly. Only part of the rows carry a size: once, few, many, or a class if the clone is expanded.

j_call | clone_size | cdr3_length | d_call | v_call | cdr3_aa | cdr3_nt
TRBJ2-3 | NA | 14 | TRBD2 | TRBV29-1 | CSVSSGGVTDTQYF | TGCAGCGTTTCAAGCGGGGGGGTCACAGATACGCAGTATTTT
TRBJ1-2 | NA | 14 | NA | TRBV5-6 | CASSYYRQNYGYTF | TGTGCCAGCAGCTACTACCGACAGAACTATGGCTACACCTTC
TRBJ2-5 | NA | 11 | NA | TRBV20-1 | CSPRMGETQYF | TGCAGTCCCAGGATGGGAGAGACCCAGTACTTC
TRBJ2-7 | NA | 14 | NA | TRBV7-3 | CASSYRELPYEQYF | TGTGCCAGCAGTTACAGGGAGCTCCCCTACGAGCAGTACTTC
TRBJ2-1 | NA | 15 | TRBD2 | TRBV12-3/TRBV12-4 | CASSLRLAGGREQFF | TGTGCCAGCAGTTTGAGGCTAGCGGGAGGGCGAGAGCAGTTCTTC
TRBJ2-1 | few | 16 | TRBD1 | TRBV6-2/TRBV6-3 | CASISLTGGSYNEQFF | TGTGCCAGCATTAGCCTGACAGGGGGCTCCTACAATGAGCAGTTCTTC
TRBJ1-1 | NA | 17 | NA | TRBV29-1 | CSIMTYRGAIENTEAFF | TGCAGCATCATGACCTACCGAGGGGCTATTGAGAACACTGAAGCTTTCTTT
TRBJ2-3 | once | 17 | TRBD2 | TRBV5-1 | CASSLRRGDLYTDTQYF | TGCGCCAGCAGCTTAAGGCGGGGGGACCTATACACAGATACGCAGTATTTT
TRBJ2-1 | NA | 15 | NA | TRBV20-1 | CSAIDQRGGGNEQFF | TGCAGTGCTATTGACCAGCGGGGAGGGGGGAATGAGCAGTTCTTC
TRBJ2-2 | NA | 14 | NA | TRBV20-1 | CSASSGLNTGELFF | TGCAGTGCTAGTAGCGGATTGAACACCGGGGAGCTGTTTTTT
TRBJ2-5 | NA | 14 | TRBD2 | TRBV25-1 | CASSEFGGGETQYF | TGTGCCAGCAGTGAATTCGGGGGAGGGGAGACCCAGTACTTC
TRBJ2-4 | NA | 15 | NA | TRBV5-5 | CASSPGHVAKNIQYF | TGTGCCAGCAGCCCCGGACACGTAGCCAAAAACATTCAGTACTTC
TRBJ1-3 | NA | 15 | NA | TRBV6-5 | CASSPGFSGGNTIYF | TGTGCCAGCAGCCCAGGGTTCTCGGGTGGAAACACCATATATTTT
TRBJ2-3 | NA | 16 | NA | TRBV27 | CASSVTGTTSTDTQYF | TGTGCCAGCAGTGTTACCGGGACAACAAGCACAGATACGCAGTATTTT
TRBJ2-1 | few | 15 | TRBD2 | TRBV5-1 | CASSLGSGGAGSQFF | TGCGCCAGCAGCTTGGGTAGCGGGGGGGCCGGTTCCCAGTTCTTC
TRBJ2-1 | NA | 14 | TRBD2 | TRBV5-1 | CASNRGPGGNEQFF | TGCGCCAGCAATAGAGGTCCGGGAGGCAATGAGCAGTTCTTC
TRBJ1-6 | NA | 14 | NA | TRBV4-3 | CASSPQGFDSPLHF | TGCGCCAGCAGCCCACAGGGCTTTGATTCACCCCTCCACTTT
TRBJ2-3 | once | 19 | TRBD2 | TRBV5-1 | CASSSTQPTSGRSADTQYF | TGCGCCAGCAGCTCGACCCAACCGACTAGCGGGAGATCGGCAGATACGCAGTATTTT
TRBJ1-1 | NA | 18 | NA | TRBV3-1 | CASSQADRSPASNTEAFF | TGTGCCAGCAGCCAAGCGGACAGATCGCCGGCTTCCAACACTGAAGCTTTCTTT
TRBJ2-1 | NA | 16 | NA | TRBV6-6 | CASLRGGKSSYNEQFF | TGTGCCAGCCTAAGGGGGGGGAAAAGCTCCTACAATGAGCAGTTCTTC
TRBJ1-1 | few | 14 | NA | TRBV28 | CASSLVGEITEAFF | TGTGCCAGCAGTTTGGTCGGAGAAATCACTGAAGCTTTCTTT
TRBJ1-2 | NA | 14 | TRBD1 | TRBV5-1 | CASSRRQGDYDYTF | TGCGCCAGCAGCAGAAGACAGGGGGACTATGACTACACCTTC
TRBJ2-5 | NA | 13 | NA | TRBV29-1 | CSAGHGLGETQYF | TGCAGCGCGGGGCATGGACTGGGAGAGACCCAGTACTTC
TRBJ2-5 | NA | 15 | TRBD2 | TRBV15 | CATSGRTSVDNEQYF | TGTGCCACCAGTGGACGGACTAGCGTAGACAATGAGCAGTACTTC
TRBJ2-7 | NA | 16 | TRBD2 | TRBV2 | CASSGPGGRDFYEQYF | TGTGCCAGCAGTGGGCCGGGAGGAAGGGACTTCTACGAGCAGTACTTC
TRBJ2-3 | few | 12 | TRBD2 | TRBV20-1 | CSARGVRDTQYF | TGCAGTGCTCGGGGGGTCCGGGATACGCAGTATTTT
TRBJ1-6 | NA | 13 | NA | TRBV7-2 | CASSLDSRSPLHF | TGTGCCAGCAGCTTAGACAGCCGATCACCCCTCCACTTT
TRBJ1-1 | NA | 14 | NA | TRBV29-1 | CSVPGLADYNEAFF | TGCAGCGTTCCTGGACTAGCAGATTACAATGAAGCTTTCTTT
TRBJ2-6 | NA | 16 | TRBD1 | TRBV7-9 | CASSSQGDSGANVLTF | TGTGCCAGCAGCTCACAGGGGGACTCTGGGGCCAACGTCCTGACTTTC
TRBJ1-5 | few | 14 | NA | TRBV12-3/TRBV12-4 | CASSLGGGRQPQHF | TGTGCCAGCAGTTTAGGAGGGGGTCGACAGCCCCAGCATTTT
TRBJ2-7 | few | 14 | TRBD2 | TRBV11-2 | CASSSTSGGVEQYF | TGTGCCAGCAGCTCGACTAGCGGGGGGGTTGAGCAGTACTTC
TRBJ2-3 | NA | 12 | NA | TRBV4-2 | CASSHPSDTQYF | TGTGCCAGCAGCCACCCTTCAGATACGCAGTATTTT
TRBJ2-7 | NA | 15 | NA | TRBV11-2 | CASSRQQGSGAEQYF | TGTGCCAGCAGCCGTCAACAGGGTTCTGGGGCGGAGCAGTACTTC
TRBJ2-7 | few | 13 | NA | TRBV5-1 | CASRGPSSYEQYF | TGCGCCAGCAGGGGACCGAGCTCCTACGAGCAGTACTTC
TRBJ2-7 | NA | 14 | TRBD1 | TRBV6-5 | CASSQQGSSYEQYF | TGTGCCAGCAGTCAACAGGGGTCCTCCTACGAGCAGTACTTC
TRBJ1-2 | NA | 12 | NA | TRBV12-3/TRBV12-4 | CASKGSNYGCTF | TGTGCCAGCAAGGGCAGCAACTATGGCTGCACCTTC
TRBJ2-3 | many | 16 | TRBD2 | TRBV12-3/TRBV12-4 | CASSRRTSGSTDTQYF | TGTGCCAGCAGCCGCCGGACTAGCGGGAGCACAGATACGCAGTATTTT
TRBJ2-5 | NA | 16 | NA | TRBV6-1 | CASPEGRLGDQETQYF | TGTGCCAGCCCTGAGGGGAGACTAGGCGACCAAGAGACCCAGTACTTC
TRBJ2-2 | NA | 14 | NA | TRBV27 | CASSYGTNTGELFF | TGTGCCAGCAGTTATGGGACGAACACCGGGGAGCTGTTTTTT
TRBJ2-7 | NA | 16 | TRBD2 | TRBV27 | CASSRPGLAGTYEQYF | TGTGCCAGCAGTCGCCCCGGACTAGCGGGAACCTACGAGCAGTACTTC
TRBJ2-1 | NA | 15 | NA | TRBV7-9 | CASSPSTTEGNEQFF | TGTGCCAGCAGCCCCTCGACCACGGAGGGCAATGAGCAGTTCTTC
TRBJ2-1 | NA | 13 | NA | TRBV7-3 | CASSTLGHNEQFF | TGTGCCAGCAGTACTCTAGGTCACAATGAGCAGTTCTTC
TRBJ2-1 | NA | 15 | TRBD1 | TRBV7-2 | CASSLRASRGHEQFF | TGTGCCAGCAGCTTAAGGGCTAGCAGGGGGCATGAGCAGTTCTTC
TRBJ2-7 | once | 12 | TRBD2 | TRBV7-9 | CASSHRGGQQYF | TGTGCCAGCAGCCATCGCGGGGGGCAGCAGTACTTC
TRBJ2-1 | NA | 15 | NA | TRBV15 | CATSRERGRYNEQFF | TGTGCCACCAGCAGAGAGCGGGGTCGGTACAATGAGCAGTTCTTC
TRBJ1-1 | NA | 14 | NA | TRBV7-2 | CASSPFQTDTEAFF | TGTGCCAGCAGCCCTTTTCAAACGGACACTGAAGCTTTCTTT
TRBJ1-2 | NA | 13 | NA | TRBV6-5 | CASRTLISYGYTF | TGTGCCAGCAGAACCCTGATCTCCTATGGCTACACCTTC
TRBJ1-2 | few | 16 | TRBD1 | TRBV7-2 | CASSLGTGGAPDGYTF | TGTGCCAGCAGCTTAGGAACAGGGGGCGCCCCAGATGGCTACACCTTC
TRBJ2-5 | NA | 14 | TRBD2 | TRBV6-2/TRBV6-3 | CASRKTSGAETQYF | TGTGCCAGCAGGAAGACTAGCGGGGCAGAGACCCAGTACTTC
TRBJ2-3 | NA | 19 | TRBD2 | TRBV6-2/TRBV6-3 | CASSYRTGLRNTSTDTQYF | TGTGCCAGCAGTTACCGAACGGGACTAAGAAACACTAGCACAGATACGCAGTATTTT
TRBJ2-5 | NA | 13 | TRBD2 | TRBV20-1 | CSAPLGRGETQYF | TGCAGTGCACCTCTAGGGAGGGGAGAGACCCAGTACTTC
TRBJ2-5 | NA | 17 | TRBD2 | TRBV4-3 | CASSQDGGRGAQETQYF | TGCGCCAGCAGCCAAGATGGGGGGCGGGGGGCACAAGAGACCCAGTACTTC
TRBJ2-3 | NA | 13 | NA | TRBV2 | CASRGLLGTSQYF | TGTGCCAGCAGAGGGCTACTAGGGACATCGCAGTATTTT
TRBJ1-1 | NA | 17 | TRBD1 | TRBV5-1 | CASKGTGTGGFYTEAFF | TGCGCCAGCAAAGGGACCGGGACAGGGGGCTTTTACACTGAAGCTTTCTTT
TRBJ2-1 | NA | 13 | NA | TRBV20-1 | CSASGALLNEQFF | TGCAGTGCTAGTGGGGCCCTACTTAATGAGCAGTTCTTC
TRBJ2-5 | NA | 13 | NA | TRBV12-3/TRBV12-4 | CASRANGRETQYF | TGTGCCAGCAGGGCTAATGGCAGAGAGACCCAGTACTTC